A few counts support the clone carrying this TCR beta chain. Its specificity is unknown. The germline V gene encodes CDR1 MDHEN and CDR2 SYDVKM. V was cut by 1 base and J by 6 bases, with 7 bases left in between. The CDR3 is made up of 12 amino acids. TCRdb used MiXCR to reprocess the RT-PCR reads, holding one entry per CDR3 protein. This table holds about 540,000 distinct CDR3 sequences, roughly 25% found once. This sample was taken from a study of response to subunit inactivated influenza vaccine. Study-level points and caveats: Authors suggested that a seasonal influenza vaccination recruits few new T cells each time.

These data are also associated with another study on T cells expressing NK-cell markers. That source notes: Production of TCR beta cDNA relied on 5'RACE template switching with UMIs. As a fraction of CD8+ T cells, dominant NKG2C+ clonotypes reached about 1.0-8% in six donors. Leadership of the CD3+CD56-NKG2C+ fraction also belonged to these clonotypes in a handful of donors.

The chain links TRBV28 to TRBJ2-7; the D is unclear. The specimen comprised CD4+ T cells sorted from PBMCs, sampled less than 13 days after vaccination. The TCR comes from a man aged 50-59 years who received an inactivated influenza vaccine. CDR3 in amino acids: CASSLSQREQYF. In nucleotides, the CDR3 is TGTGCCAGCAGTTTATCCCAGCGCGAGCAGTACTTC.